The T cell receptor beta chain described here comes from a study of cytomegalovirus exposure and HLA in healthy donors. As to this clone: What it binds is unknown.

V was clipped by 5 bases and J by 6 bases; unmatched bases: 5. The CDR3 is 13 residues long. Germline V gene lookup returns CDR1 MGHDK and CDR2 SYGVNS. Study-wide results and caveats: The investigators catalogued some 160 TCR beta chains as cytomegalovirus-associated.

Both 60 Vbeta primers and 13 Jbeta primers went into the PCR. Clones were sequenced by immunoSEQ multiplex PCR, and TCRdb holds only the in-frame ones, with some missing. The table lists about 190,000 clones, approximately 70% of them singletons. The V call is TRBV25-1, the J call TRBJ2-3; 7 nucleotides match TRBD1. The sample comprised PBMCs. This TCR was recovered from a woman aged 25-40 years in good health and CMV-seropositive. The CDR3 here is CASSPPQGDTQYF. As DNA, the CDR3 is TGTGCCAGCAGTCCCCCACAGGGGGATACGCAGTATTTT.